This is a list of T cell receptor beta chains from one sample in a study of blood T cell repertoires in COVID-19. Sequencing was performed with immunoSEQ multiplex PCR; in TCRdb, only in-frame clones are kept and a portion is missing. Among about 21,000 clones listed, roughly 84% were seen once. The specimen was peripheral blood. Receptors were obtained from a man aged 40-55 years with acute or convalescent COVID-19. Each CDR3 is given with its conserved first and last residue. Each record gives: CDR3 protein, clone size, V gene, D gene, CDR3 length. A D gene is named only where the DNA matches it firmly. Only some rows state a clone size, as once, few, many or a class for expanded clones.

CDR3: CASSFSSYEQYF
size: .
V: TRBV7-3
D: .
length: 12

CDR3: CASSSPGLAGVGEQFF
size: .
V: TRBV5-4
D: TRBD2
length: 16

CDR3: CASSWPSYNEQFF
size: .
V: TRBV11-2
D: .
length: 13

CDR3: CASSFGQGPHNEQFF
size: .
V: TRBV5-4
D: TRBD1
length: 15

CDR3: CASSLMGTQPQHF
size: .
V: TRBV12-3/TRBV12-4
D: .
length: 13

CDR3: CASNYGQGAIEAFF
size: .
V: TRBV6-5
D: TRBD1
length: 14

CDR3: CASSQVGEDQPQHF
size: .
V: TRBV4-1
D: .
length: 14

CDR3: CASSPGTGSYEQYF
size: .
V: TRBV2
D: TRBD1
length: 14

CDR3: CASSQDRTTSIGELFF
size: .
V: TRBV3-1/TRBV3-2
D: .
length: 16

CDR3: CASSHRWGQTEAFF
size: .
V: TRBV3-1/TRBV3-2
D: .
length: 14

CDR3: CASSFTTGGSFSYEQYF
size: .
V: TRBV5-1
D: TRBD1
length: 17

CDR3: CSVARTGTVYEQYF
size: .
V: TRBV29-1
D: TRBD1
length: 14

CDR3: CASSPHRTDSGNTIYF
size: few
V: TRBV9
D: .
length: 16

CDR3: CASSSNRGNTIYF
size: .
V: TRBV5-1
D: .
length: 13

CDR3: CAALELAGIGELFF
size: .
V: TRBV10-3
D: TRBD2
length: 14

CDR3: CASSLRGEGGYTF
size: .
V: TRBV5-8
D: .
length: 13

CDR3: CASSVDWQGYYGYTF
size: .
V: TRBV9
D: .
length: 15

CDR3: CASSLRTGEAFF
size: .
V: TRBV6-2/TRBV6-3
D: TRBD1
length: 12

CDR3: CASSPPGTTETQYF
size: .
V: TRBV18
D: TRBD2
length: 14

CDR3: CASSHHLDSGNTIYF
size: .
V: TRBV5-1
D: .
length: 15

CDR3: CASSGTGGSTDTQYF
size: .
V: TRBV9
D: TRBD1
length: 15

CDR3: CASSVTGIGNYGYTF
size: .
V: TRBV9
D: .
length: 15

CDR3: CASRGPGSYNSPLHF
size: .
V: TRBV27
D: .
length: 15

CDR3: CASSANAAGEAFF
size: .
V: TRBV5-6
D: .
length: 13

CDR3: CARSPVAGGSYNEQFF
size: .
V: TRBV7-5
D: .
length: 16

CDR3: CASSSGLAGGSGGEQYF
size: .
V: TRBV5-1
D: TRBD2
length: 17

CDR3: CASSLVTTGVLTF
size: .
V: TRBV7-2
D: TRBD1
length: 13

CDR3: CSASQEREGFYEQYF
size: .
V: TRBV20-1
D: TRBD2
length: 15